Below are 15 T cell receptor beta chains sequenced from a single sample in a study of T cells after yellow fever vaccination. MiXCR, run by TCRdb on the 5' RACE reads, gives a single entry per CDR3 protein. The sample holds 350,000 to 550,000 distinct CDR3 sequences, around 19% seen once. Source: PBMCs, taken before the yellow fever booster vaccination. The receptors derive from a man aged 18 to 29 who received the YFV17D yellow fever vaccine.

There are a few counts of this clonotype. The chain is built from TRBV3-1 and TRBJ2-1, with 10 bases aligning to TRBD1. The CDR3 runs 15 residues. V lost 4 bases and J lost 6; bases outside the gene matches: 6. CDR1 and CDR2 (germline): LGHDT, YNNKEL (reference sequence). This CDR3 reads CASSPWTGGINEQFF. Here the CDR3 DNA reads TGTGCCAGCAGCCCGTGGACAGGGGGGATCAATGAGCAGTTCTTC.

This clonotype was picked up a small number of times. The chain employs TRBV20-1 and TRBJ1-1, with 11 bases fitting TRBD1. The CDR3 is 13 residues long. V shed 1 base and J 7 bases; nucleotides not matched to a gene: 2. Germline V CDR1 and CDR2: DFQATT, SNEGSKA (reference sequence). CDR3 sequence reads: CSARAGTGGEAFF. In DNA form, the CDR3 reads TGCAGTGCTAGAGCCGGGACAGGGGGTGAAGCTTTCTTT.

J is TRBJ2-7 and V is TRBV11-2; D is unresolved. CDR1 and CDR2 (germline): SGHAT, FQNNGV. CDR3 length: 13 residues. The V end lost 1 base, the J end lost 6 bases, and 10 bases lay between the germline ends. The CDR3 loop is CASSLAAFGEQYF. DNA of the CDR3: TGTGCCAGCAGCTTAGCGGCCTTCGGCGAGCAGTACTTC.

V and J are TRBV5-1 and TRBJ1-4; 7 nucleotides agree with TRBD1. CDR3 size: 13 residues. V shed 5 bases, J shed 4 bases, and the junction held 2 bases outside the gene matches. The germline V gene has CDR1 SGHRS and CDR2 YFSETQ. Written as DNA, the CDR3 is TGCGCCAGCAGACGGGACAGTAATGAAAAACTGTTTTTT. Its protein is CASRRDSNEKLFF.

A note on this clonotype: A much larger clone sits a single nucleotide away, making a read error possible. In DNA form, the CDR3 reads TGTGCCAGCAGCCAGGCCGGGACATGGAACGAGCAGTACTTC. Amino acids: CASSQAGTWNEQYF. The chain couples TRBV4-2 to TRBJ2-7, with a tentative D call TRBD1 (6 bases). This CDR3 has 14 residues. The germline V gene encodes CDR1 LGHNA and CDR2 YNFKEQ. Trimming pared 3 bases from V and 5 bases from J, leaving 14 bases between.

A few counts support this clonotype. V is TRBV20-1 and J is TRBJ1-1; D may be TRBD1 (6 bases). From germline, CDR1 is DFQATT and CDR2 SNEGSKA (reference sequence). Trimming stripped 3 bases from V and 5 bases from J, with 16 bases between. This CDR3 region has 14 residues. CDR3 loop: CSARTGGLRTEAFF. CDR3 in DNA: TGCAGTGCTAGGACCGGGGGCTTGAGGACTGAAGCTTTCTTT.

This clonotype has just one count. V usage is TRBV5-1 and J usage is TRBJ2-2; D is ambiguous. The CDR3 is 15 amino acids. CDR1 SGHRS and CDR2 YFSETQ come from the germline V gene. The V end lost 2 bases, the J end lost 6 bases, and 14 bases lay between the germline ends. The CDR3 nucleotides are TGCGCCAGCAGCTTAGTCTACGGTACAGCCGGGGAGCTGTTTTTT. Translation: CASSLVYGTAGELFF.

This clonotype has only a few counts. V usage is TRBV15 and J usage is TRBJ2-7; D unresolved. CDR1 and CDR2 from the germline V gene are LNHNV and YYDKDF (reference sequence). The V and J ends lost 3 bases and 5 bases respectively, with 8 bases between them. The CDR3 has 12 residues. The CDR3 protein is CATSSPFNEQYF. CDR3 nucleotides: TGTGCCACCAGCAGTCCCTTCAACGAGCAGTACTTC.

The chain is built from TRBV7-9 and TRBJ2-7, with a possible D match to TRBD1 (6 bases). Germline V gene lookup returns CDR1 SEHNR and CDR2 FQNEAQ (reference sequence). The V end lost 5 bases, the J end lost 3 bases, and 17 bases lay between the germline ends. The CDR3 is 15 residues long. As DNA, the CDR3 is TGTGCCAGCAGCCCAGGAAGGACAGAACACTACGAGCAGTACTTC. It is translated as CASSPGRTEHYEQYF. Full variable domain (outside the CDR3, taken from reference TRBV7-9 and TRBJ2-7): DTGVSQNPRHKITKRGQNVTFRCDPISEHNRLYWYRQTLGQGPEFLTYFQNEAQLEKSRLLSDRFSAERPKGSFSTLEIQRTEQGDSAMYLCASSPGRTEHYEQYFGPGTRLTVT.

The chain links TRBV7-2 to TRBJ2-2; 8 nucleotides match TRBD1. The CDR3 is 16 residues long. V lost 6 bases to trimming and J lost 4 bases; unmatched junction nucleotides: 10. Per the germline V gene, CDR1 is SGHTA and CDR2 is FQGNSA. The CDR3 region has the DNA TGTGCCAGCAGTTCCGGGACAGGTGGTTTCACCGGGGAGCTGTTTTTT. Residues: CASSSGTGGFTGELFF.

This clonotype was observed a few times. The J gene is TRBJ1-5, the V gene TRBV2, with 9 bases aligning to TRBD1. The CDR3 has 14 residues. V was pared by 6 bases and J by 7 bases, with 7 bases of the junction left unmatched. CDR1 and CDR2 from the germline V gene are SNHLY and FYNNEI. As DNA, the CDR3 is TGTGCCAGCAGCCCCTGGACAGGGGACCAGCCCCAGCATTTT. As protein: CASSPWTGDQPQHF.

The chain links TRBV4-1 to TRBJ2-3; possible D gene TRBD2, 5 bases. The CDR3 spans 17 residues. The germline V and J ends were trimmed by 0 bases and 4 bases, with 17 bases remaining between them. From germline, CDR1 is MGHRA and CDR2 YSYEKL. CDR3 sequence: CASSQDPPAGYADTQYF. The DNA for the CDR3 is TGCGCCAGCAGCCAAGATCCCCCCGCGGGCTACGCAGATACGCAGTATTTT.

This clonotype was detected only a few times. The chain couples TRBV20-1 to TRBJ2-7; the D gene is possibly TRBD2 (7 bases). This CDR3 has 14 amino acids. The germline gives CDR1 DFQATT, CDR2 SNEGSKA (reference sequence). The germline V and J ends were trimmed by 3 bases and 4 bases, with 16 bases remaining between them. The CDR3 loop is CSASGLEGGYEQYV. The CDR3 DNA reads as TGCAGTGCTAGCGGACTAGAGGGGGGATACGAGCAGTACGTC.

This sequence joins TRBV11-2 and TRBJ2-2, with D hard to call. Trimming left V 1 base short and J 1 base short, with 10 bases between. The CDR3 length is 16 residues. The germline CDR1 and CDR2 sequences are SGHAT and FQNNGV. The CDR3 DNA is TGTGCCAGCAGCTTAGTAAAGGGTATGAACACCGGGGAGCTGTTTTTT. Residues: CASSLVKGMNTGELFF.

The genes are TRBV29-1 and TRBJ2-7, with D perhaps TRBD1 (6 bases). Between the trimmed V and J ends, which lost 1 base and 2 bases, there was a span of 6 bases. The CDR3 contains 12 residues. CDR1 and CDR2 from the germline V gene are SQVTM and ANQGSEA. The CDR3 DNA reads TGCAGCGTTGAAGCAGGGGCCTACGAGCAGTACTTC. This codes for CSVEAGAYEQYF.